The 9 T cell receptor beta chains reported below all come from one sample, sequenced in a study of blood T cell repertoires in COVID-19. The table came from immunoSEQ multiplex PCR; TCRdb's copy has only in-frame clones and leaves some out. The sample has about 400,000 clones; nearly 90% are singletons. Sequenced material: PBMCs or T cells enriched from blood (not recorded which). The receptors derive from a woman aged 30 to 39 who had recovered from COVID-19.

The V and J genes are TRBV6-5 and TRBJ1-1, with 10 bases matching TRBD1. The CDR3 loop spans 14 amino acids. The germline gives CDR1 MNHEY, CDR2 SVGAGI. V gave up 6 bases and J gave up 11 bases; unmatched junction bases: 12. CDR3 DNA: TGTGCCAGCAGCAAGACAGGGGGCATAGTTTTTGCTTTCTTT. It codes for CASSKTGGIVFAFF.

The genes are TRBV7-2 and TRBJ1-6, with 9 bases fitting TRBD1. V lost 5 bases to trimming and J lost 9 bases; unmatched junction nucleotides: 2. This CDR3 has 13 residues. CDR1 is SGHTA, CDR2 FQGNSA, per germline. The CDR3 is CASSPDRGSPLHF. The CDR3 bases are TGTGCCAGCAGCCCGGACAGGGGTTCACCCCTCCACTTT.

The chain carries TRBV3-1 (or the pseudogene TRBV3-2) and TRBJ1-6, with unresolved D. This CDR3 region has 14 residues. Germline V gene lookup returns CDR1 LGHDT and CDR2 YNNKEL (reference sequence). The germline V and J ends were trimmed by 4 bases and 9 bases, with 13 bases remaining between them. The CDR3 here is CASSLRRGTSPLHF. In DNA, the CDR3 is TGTGCCAGCAGCCTAAGAAGAGGAACTTCACCCCTCCACTTT.

This clone has only a few counts. The V call is TRBV28, the J call TRBJ2-2, with D possibly being TRBD1 (6 bases). Deletions cut 5 bases from V and 2 bases from J, with 12 bases between. Germline CDR1 MDHEN, CDR2 SYDVKM. The CDR3 contains 15 residues. In nucleotides, the CDR3 is TGTGCCAGCAGTCCTGGACAGCTTAACACCGGGGAGCTGTTTTTT. This sequence encodes CASSPGQLNTGELFF.

This clone was seen a single time. The chain carries TRBV7-6 and TRBJ1-5; no clear D. In germline, CDR1 is SGHVS, CDR2 FNYEAQ. There are 13 residues in the CDR3. V lost 2 bases, J lost 10 bases, and 12 bases lay in between. The CDR3 DNA sequence: TGTGCCAGCAGCTTATCGATAGGCGGCCCCCAGCATTTT. It codes for CASSLSIGGPQHF.

This clone appeared once. V is TRBV7-3 and J is TRBJ2-2, with a possible D match to TRBD1 (5 bases). CDR1 is SGHTA, CDR2 FQGTGA, per germline. V lost 3 bases and J 6 bases, leaving 20 bases between the germline ends. The CDR3 is 17 residues long. In nucleotides, the CDR3 is TGTGCCAGCAGCTTCGGCAGGGTGGGATTCAGGTCCGGGGAGCTGTTTTTT. Protein product: CASSFGRVGFRSGELFF.

The chain is built from TRBV6-5 and TRBJ1-6; 7 nucleotides line up with TRBD1. The ends lost 7 bases at V and 12 bases at J; junction bases unmatched: 15. In germline, CDR1 is MNHEY, CDR2 SVGAGI. This CDR3 is 15 amino acids long. CDR3 nucleotide sequence: TGTGCCAGCACCCCGCGGACAGGCGTTCGAGAACCCCTCCACTTT. The encoded protein is CASTPRTGVREPLHF.

The CDR3 spells CASSLGLAGAEAFF. The CDR3 DNA sequence: TGTGCCAGCAGCCTTGGACTCGCGGGAGCTGAAGCTTTCTTT. The chain employs TRBV9 and TRBJ1-1; D gene uncertain. Germline loops: CDR1 SGDLS, CDR2 YYNGEE. The V gene lost 4 bases and the J gene lost 6 bases, with 16 bases spanning the gap. This CDR3 contains 14 residues.

The chain is built from TRBV19 and TRBJ2-3; the D gene is possibly TRBD2 (5 bases). CDR1 and CDR2 from the germline V gene are LNHDA and SQIVND (reference sequence). The CDR3 spans 14 residues. Trimming left V 3 bases short and J 2 bases short, with 9 bases between. In nucleotides, the CDR3 is TGTGCCAGTAGTATCGGACTCGTCACAGATACGCAGTATTTT. It codes for CASSIGLVTDTQYF.